This paragraph reports one T cell receptor (beta chain). The record originates from a study of CD8+ T cells in alopecia areata. Germline V gene data show CDR1 as LGHNA and CDR2 as YNFKEQ. This CDR3 comprises 18 residues. With V trimmed by 0 bases and J by 2 bases, 7 bases remained unmatched. The sequencing template was cDNA reverse transcribed from extracted RNA. The data were produced by immunoSEQ multiplex PCR, yet TCRdb's version contains in-frame clones alone and is incomplete. The table records approximately 150,000 clones, roughly 60% of them present only once. J is TRBJ2-7 and V is TRBV4-2; 13 bases are a match to TRBD2. This TCR came from a human donor in good health. Sequenced input: CD8+ T cells sorted from blood. The CDR3 nucleotides are TGTGCCAGCAGCCAAGAGGTCCCGGGACTAGCGGGGACCTACGAGCAGTACTTC. Protein sequence: CASSQEVPGLAGTYEQYF.